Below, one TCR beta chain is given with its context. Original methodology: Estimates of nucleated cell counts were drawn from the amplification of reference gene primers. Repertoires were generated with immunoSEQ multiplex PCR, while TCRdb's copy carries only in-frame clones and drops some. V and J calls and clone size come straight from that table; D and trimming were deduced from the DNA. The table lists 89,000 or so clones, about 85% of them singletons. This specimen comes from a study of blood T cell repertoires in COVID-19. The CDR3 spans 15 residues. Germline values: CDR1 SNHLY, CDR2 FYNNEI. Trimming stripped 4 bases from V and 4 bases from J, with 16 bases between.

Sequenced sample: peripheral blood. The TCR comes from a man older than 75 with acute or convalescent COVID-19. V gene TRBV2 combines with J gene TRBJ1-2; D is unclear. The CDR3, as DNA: TGTGCCAGCAGTGTCCGAGGGTCGGTCGTCTATGGCTACACCTTC. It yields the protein CASSVRGSVVYGYTF.